These 11 T cell receptor beta chains originate from one sample sequenced in a study of blood T cell repertoires in COVID-19. This table comes from immunoSEQ multiplex PCR, and its TCRdb copy is limited to in-frame clones, with some not included. The sample holds 310,000 or so clones, 70% to 90% seen once. Material: peripheral blood. These receptors were taken from a woman aged 50 to 65 with active or convalescent COVID-19.

The chain has TRBV4-3 and TRBJ1-1, with 8 bases lining up with TRBD1. Germline lookup yields CDR1 LGHNA and CDR2 YSLEER. V trimming: 1 base; J trimming: 3 bases; junction bases outside the gene matches: 4. The CDR3 contains 15 residues. DNA of the CDR3: TGCGCCAGCAGCCAAGTAGCAGGGGGCTACACTGAAGCTTTCTTT. It specifies CASSQVAGGYTEAFF.

The CDR3 region is CASSPRLAGYQETQYF. The CDR3 DNA is TGTGCCAGCAGCCCCCGACTAGCGGGGTACCAAGAGACCCAGTACTTC. This sequence joins TRBV7-9 and TRBJ2-5; TRBD2 matches at 11 bases. V lost 5 bases and J lost 0; bases outside the gene matches: 5. Looked up from germline, CDR1 is SEHNR and CDR2 is FQNEAQ (reference sequence). This CDR3 has 16 residues.

This clone was observed a single time. This rearrangement joins TRBV5-1 to TRBJ2-6, with 7 bases lining up with TRBD1. The germline V gene has CDR1 SGHRS and CDR2 YFSETQ. V lost 3 bases to trimming and J lost 3 bases; unmatched junction nucleotides: 12. There are 18 residues in the CDR3. The CDR3 DNA reads TGCGCCAGCAGCTACCTAGTTGGACAGGCGGGTGGGGCCAACGTCCTGACTTTC. This gives the protein CASSYLVGQAGGANVLTF.

This chain joins TRBV27 and TRBJ1-3; 8 bases align to TRBD1. The germline CDR1 and CDR2 sequences are MNHEY and SMNVEV (reference sequence). Losses at the gene ends were 1 base for V and 7 bases for J; bases not matched to a gene: 3. The CDR3 is made up of 14 amino acids. For the CDR3, the DNA is TGTGCCAGCAGTTTATACCAGGGGGCGAACACCATATATTTT. Protein: CASSLYQGANTIYF.

The chain recombines TRBV5-4 with TRBJ2-2, with 8 bases identical to TRBD1. Germline V gene sequence: CDR1 SGHNT, CDR2 YYREEE (reference sequence). The length of the CDR3 is 13 residues. Losses at the gene ends were 10 bases for V and 5 bases for J; bases not matched to a gene: 7. In DNA, the CDR3 is TGTGCCGCCGGACAGGGTGCAACCGGGGAGCTGTTTTTT. Amino acids: CAAGQGATGELFF.

This clone appeared once. The rearrangement links TRBV5-1 to TRBJ1-5; a possible D gene is TRBD1 (5 bases). Deletions cut 4 bases from V and 3 bases from J, with 14 bases between. The CDR3 runs to 15 residues. Germline V lookup: CDR1 SGHRS, CDR2 YFSETQ. In DNA form, the CDR3 reads TGCGCCAGCAGCCAAACAGCAGGGCCCAATCAGCCCCAGCATTTT. As protein: CASSQTAGPNQPQHF.

Only one count was recorded for this clone. The V gene is TRBV30, the J gene TRBJ2-1, with 7 bases fitting TRBD2. V trimming: 0 bases; J trimming: 6 bases; junction bases outside the gene matches: 5. Per germline, CDR1 GTSNPN and CDR2 SVGIG (reference sequence). This CDR3 spans 14 amino acids. CDR3 sequence (DNA): TGTGCCTGGAGTGTGGGCGGGAGTAGCAATGAGCAGTTCTTC. Protein product: CAWSVGGSSNEQFF.

This clone has only a few counts. V is TRBV6-2 or TRBV6-3 and J is TRBJ1-2, with 10 positions matching TRBD1. J gave up 5 bases and V 0 bases, and 9 bases lay outside the gene matches. CDR1 is MNHEY and CDR2 is SVGEGT in the germline V gene. The CDR3 extends over 17 amino acids. The CDR3 loop is CASSYSRLTGGAYGYTF. Here the CDR3 DNA reads TGTGCCAGCAGTTACTCGAGATTGACAGGGGGCGCGTATGGCTACACCTTC.

The chain has TRBV28 and TRBJ1-4; 11 positions agree with TRBD1. Germline V gives CDR1 MDHEN, CDR2 SYDVKM. Trimming cost V 4 bases and J 4 bases; bases outside gene matches: 8. The CDR3 loop spans 17 amino acids. In DNA, the CDR3 is TGTGCCAGCAGTTCCCACGGACAGGGGGCAAATAATGAAAAACTGTTTTTT. Its protein product is CASSSHGQGANNEKLFF.

The CDR3 protein is CASSGDRGGANEKLFF. DNA for the CDR3: TGTGCCAGCAGTGGAGACAGGGGTGGAGCTAATGAAAAACTGTTTTTT. The chain recombines TRBV27 with TRBJ1-4; 8 bases agree with TRBD1. This CDR3 is built from 16 residues. Germline CDR1 reads MNHEY; CDR2 reads SMNVEV (reference sequence). The V segment lost 5 bases and the J segment 3 bases; nucleotides outside the gene matches: 8. Full variable domain (remainder filled in from reference TRBV27 and TRBJ1-4): EAQVTQNPRYLITVTGKKLTVTCSQNMNHEYMSWYRQDPGLGLRQIYYSMNVEVTDKGDVPEGYKVSRKEKRNFPLILESPSPNQTSLYFCASSGDRGGANEKLFFGSGTQLSVL.

As concerns this clone: Other nucleotide sequences from this sample produce the same CDR3. The rearrangement joins TRBV29-1 to TRBJ1-1, with 7 bases matching TRBD1. In germline, CDR1 is SQVTM, CDR2 ANQGSEA. The junction had 9 bases not matched to a gene; V was cut back by 7 bases and J by 1 base. The CDR3 length is 14 residues. Here the CDR3 DNA reads TGCAGCGGGGCCGGGACAGCCAAGAACACTGAAGCTTTCTTT. Translation: CSGAGTAKNTEAFF.